This record looks at one T cell receptor (beta chain) sequence and its context. Its specificity is unknown. The data stem from a study of T cells and Merkel cell carcinoma outcomes. In germline, CDR1 is MNHNS, CDR2 SASEGT. The CDR3 extends over 13 amino acids. The ends were cut back, 2 bases at V and 5 bases at J, with 9 bases in the middle. The data were produced by immunoSEQ multiplex PCR, yet TCRdb's version contains in-frame clones alone and is incomplete. The sample holds about 6,000 clones, approximately 75% seen once. Findings and limits, study-wide: Repertoire plus T-cell density reportedly predicted Merkel cell carcinoma outcomes.

The chain has TRBV6-1 and TRBJ1-1; D call uncertain. The source is a human donor with Merkel cell carcinoma. Material for sequencing was tumor tissue from Merkel cell carcinoma. The CDR3 spells CASSENWQTEAFF. The CDR3, as DNA: TGTGCCAGCAGTGAAAATTGGCAGACTGAAGCTTTCTTT.